The source of this TCR beta chain is a study of CD8 T cells in ankylosing spondylitis. Quantitative 5'-RACE with molecular barcodes produced the TCR beta libraries. TCRdb processed the 5' RACE reads anew with MiXCR; each CDR3 protein has one entry. The sample lists about 230,000 distinct CDR3 sequences; roughly 8.2% were seen once. This clonotype was recorded at least ten times. Germline lookup yields CDR1 SGHDN and CDR2 FVKESK. The CDR3 has 14 amino acids. The germline V and J ends were trimmed by 0 bases and 11 bases, with 15 bases remaining between them. J is TRBJ2-3 and V is TRBV14; no clear D. The specimen was blood, either unsorted or a sorted T cell fraction (not recorded which). This receptor was identified in a female donor with ankylosing spondylitis or in good health (not recorded which). The CDR3 loop reads CASSQDMGGRGQYF. For the CDR3, the DNA is TGTGCCAGCAGCCAAGATATGGGCGGCCGCGGGCAGTATTTT.